This T cell receptor (beta chain) appears in the sequencing data of a study of T-cell reconstitution after alpha-beta-depleted transplantation in children. The germline gives CDR1 ENHRY, CDR2 SYGVKD. CDR3 size: 15 residues. V gave up 0 bases and J gave up 2 bases, with 9 bases separating them. For TCRbeta, the library was prepared with unique molecular identifiers. TCRdb ran MiXCR on the PCR reads and lists one entry per CDR3 protein. The data show a few hundred thousand distinct CDR3 sequences, with 24% seen just once and under 5.5% held by the top ten. This clonotype was seen ten or more times. Its antigen is unidentified. General observations from the study: When one year had passed after transplant, most T-cell counts and diversity came from newly produced T cells.

V gene TRBV10-3 combines with J gene TRBJ2-3, with a tentative D call TRBD1 (5 bases). The TCR comes from a female patient aged 2-15 years who had a stem cell transplant for congenital amegakaryocytic thrombocytopenia, so the T cells may come from the graft donor. Specimen: PBMCs, mostly from graft donor cells, collected 360 days after TCRalphabeta/CD19-depleted stem cell transplant. CDR3 sequence (DNA): TGTGCCATCAGTGAGTCGGCGACAGTCACAGATACGCAGTATTTT. Encoded protein: CAISESATVTDTQYF.